This T cell receptor (beta chain) was sequenced during a study of T cell responses to AZD1222 COVID-19 vaccine. Clones were sequenced by immunoSEQ multiplex PCR, and TCRdb holds only the in-frame ones, with some missing. The table shows 150,000 to 250,000 clones, with 80% to 95% occurring only once. The input for sequencing was peripheral blood, taken 28 days after the second AZD1222 dose. The source of this sequence is an adult who received the AZD1222 COVID-19 vaccine.

As DNA, the CDR3 is TGCGCCAGCAGCTTGGTCGGGAACACCTACGAGCAGTACTTC. Its translation is CASSLVGNTYEQYF. The genes are TRBV5-1 and TRBJ2-7, with a possible D match to TRBD2 (5 bases). This CDR3 has 14 residues. The V end lost 0 bases, the J end lost 2 bases, and 9 bases lay between the germline ends. Germline V CDR1 and CDR2: SGHRS, YFSETQ. Based on the CDR3 plus reference TRBV5-1 and TRBJ2-7, the full variable domain is KAGVTQTPRYLIKTRGQQVTLSCSPISGHRSVSWYQQTPGQGLQFLFEYFSETQRNKGNFPGRFSGRQFSNSRSEMNVSTLELGDSALYLCASSLVGNTYEQYFGPGTRLTVT.